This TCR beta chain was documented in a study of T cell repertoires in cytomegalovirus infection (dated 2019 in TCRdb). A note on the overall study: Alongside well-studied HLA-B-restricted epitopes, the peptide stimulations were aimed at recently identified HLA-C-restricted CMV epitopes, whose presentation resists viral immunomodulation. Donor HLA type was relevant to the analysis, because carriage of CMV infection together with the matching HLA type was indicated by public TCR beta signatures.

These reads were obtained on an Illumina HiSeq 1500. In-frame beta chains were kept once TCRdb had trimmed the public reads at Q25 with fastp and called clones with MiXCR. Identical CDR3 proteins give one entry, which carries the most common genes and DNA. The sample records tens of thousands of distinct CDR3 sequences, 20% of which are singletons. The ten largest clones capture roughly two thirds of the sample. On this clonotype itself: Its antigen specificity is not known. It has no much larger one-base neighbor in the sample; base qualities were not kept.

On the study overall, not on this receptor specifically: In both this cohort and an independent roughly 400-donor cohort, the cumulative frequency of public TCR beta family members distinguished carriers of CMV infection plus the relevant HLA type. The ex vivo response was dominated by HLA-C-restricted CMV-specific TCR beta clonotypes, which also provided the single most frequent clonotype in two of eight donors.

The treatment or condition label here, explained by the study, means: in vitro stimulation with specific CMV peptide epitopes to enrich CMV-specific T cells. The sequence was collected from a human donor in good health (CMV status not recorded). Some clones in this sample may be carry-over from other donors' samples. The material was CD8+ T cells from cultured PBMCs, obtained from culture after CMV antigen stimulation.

The CDR3 region has the sequence CASSPDRENSPLHF. The base sequence is TGTGCCAGCAGCCCGGACAGGGAGAATTCACCCCTCCACTTT. The V gene is TRBV3-1 and the J gene is TRBJ1-6; 8 bases in the junction line up with TRBD1. Taken from cysteine to phenylalanine, the CDR3 has 14 residues. Of all the DNA, just the CDR3 is kept, 42 bases in frame from base 1. CDR1 is given as LGHDT and CDR2 as YNNKEL, both from the germline V gene (reference sequence). V has 4 bases trimmed and J has 7 bases trimmed; junction bases matching no gene number 3.